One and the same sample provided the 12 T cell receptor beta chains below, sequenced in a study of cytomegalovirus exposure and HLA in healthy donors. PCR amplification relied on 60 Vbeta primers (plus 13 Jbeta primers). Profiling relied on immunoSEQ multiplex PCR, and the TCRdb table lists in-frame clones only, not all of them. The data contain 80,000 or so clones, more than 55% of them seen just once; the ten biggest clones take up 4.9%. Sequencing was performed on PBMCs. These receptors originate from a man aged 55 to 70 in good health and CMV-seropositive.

The CDR3 DNA is TGTGCCTGGAGATTTCAGGAAAAACTGTTTTTT. This gives the protein CAWRFQEKLFF. This rearrangement joins TRBV30 to TRBJ1-4; the D is unclear. Germline-derived CDR1 and CDR2 are GTSNPN and SVGIG (reference sequence). This CDR3 has 11 residues. The germline V and J ends were trimmed by 3 bases and 8 bases, with 7 bases remaining between them.

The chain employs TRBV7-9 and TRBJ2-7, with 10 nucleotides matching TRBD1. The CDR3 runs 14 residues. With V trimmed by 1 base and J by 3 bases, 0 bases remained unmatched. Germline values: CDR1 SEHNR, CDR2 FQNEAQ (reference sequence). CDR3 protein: CASSLGDRGYEQYF. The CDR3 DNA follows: TGTGCCAGCAGCTTAGGGGACAGGGGCTACGAGCAGTACTTC. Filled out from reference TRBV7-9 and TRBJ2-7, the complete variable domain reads DTGVSQNPRHKITKRGQNVTFRCDPISEHNRLYWYRQTLGQGPEFLTYFQNEAQLEKSRLLSDRFSAERPKGSFSTLEIQRTEQGDSAMYLCASSLGDRGYEQYFGPGTRLTVT.

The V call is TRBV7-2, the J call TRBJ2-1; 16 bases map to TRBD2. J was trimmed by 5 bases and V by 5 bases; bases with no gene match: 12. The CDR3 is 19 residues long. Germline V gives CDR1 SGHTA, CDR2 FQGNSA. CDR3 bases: TGTGCCAGCAGCCGTTTCGGGACTAGCGGGGGGGACCCAGACAATGAGCAGTTCTTC. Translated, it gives CASSRFGTSGGDPDNEQFF.

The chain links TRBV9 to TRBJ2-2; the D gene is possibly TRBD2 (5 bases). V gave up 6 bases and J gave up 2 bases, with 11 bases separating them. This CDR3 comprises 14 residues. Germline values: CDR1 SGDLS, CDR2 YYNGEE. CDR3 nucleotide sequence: TGTGCCAGCACGCGGACTGTTAACACCGGGGAGCTGTTTTTT. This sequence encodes CASTRTVNTGELFF.

The CDR3 coding sequence is TGTGCCAGCAGCTCGGCGCGGGGGGCCAATGAGCAGTTCTTC. Translated, it gives CASSSARGANEQFF. J is TRBJ2-1 and V is TRBV5-4; 8 positions match TRBD2. The V segment lost 3 bases and the J segment 6 bases; nucleotides outside the gene matches: 5. This CDR3 spans 14 amino acids. Germline loops: CDR1 SGHNT, CDR2 YYREEE (reference sequence). Full variable domain (missing parts from reference TRBV5-4 and TRBJ2-1): ETGVTQSPTHLIKTRGQQVTLRCSSQSGHNTVSWYQQALGQGPQFIFQYYREEENGRGNFPPRFSGLQFPNYSSELNVNALELDDSALYLCASSSARGANEQFFGPGTRLTVL.

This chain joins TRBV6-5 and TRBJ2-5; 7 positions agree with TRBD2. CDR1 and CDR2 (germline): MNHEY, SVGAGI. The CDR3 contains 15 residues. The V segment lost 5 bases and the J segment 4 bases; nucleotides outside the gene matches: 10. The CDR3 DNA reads TGTGCCAGCAGTCTCCTGGGAGGGCAGAGAGAGACCCAGTACTTC. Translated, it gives CASSLLGGQRETQYF.

DNA of the CDR3: TGCGCCAGCAGACGGACAGGGGAGAGATCCTACGAGCAGTACTTC. It yields the protein CASRRTGERSYEQYF. The genes are TRBV5-1 and TRBJ2-7, with TRBD1 matching over 9 bases. J was trimmed by 1 base and V by 5 bases; bases with no gene match: 7. The length of the CDR3 is 15 residues. CDR1 is SGHRS and CDR2 is YFSETQ in the germline V gene.

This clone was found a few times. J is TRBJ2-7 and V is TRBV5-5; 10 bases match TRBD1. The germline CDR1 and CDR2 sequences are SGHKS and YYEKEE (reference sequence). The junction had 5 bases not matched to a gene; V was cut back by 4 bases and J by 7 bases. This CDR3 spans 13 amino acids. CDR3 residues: CASSRDRGWEQYF. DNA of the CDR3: TGTGCCAGCAGCCGGGACAGGGGATGGGAGCAGTACTTC.

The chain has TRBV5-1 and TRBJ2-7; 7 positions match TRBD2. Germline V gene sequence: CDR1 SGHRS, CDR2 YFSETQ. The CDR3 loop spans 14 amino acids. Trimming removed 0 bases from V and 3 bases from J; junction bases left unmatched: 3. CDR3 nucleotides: TGCGCCAGCAGCTTGGCTCGGGAGGACTACGAGCAGTACTTC. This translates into CASSLAREDYEQYF.

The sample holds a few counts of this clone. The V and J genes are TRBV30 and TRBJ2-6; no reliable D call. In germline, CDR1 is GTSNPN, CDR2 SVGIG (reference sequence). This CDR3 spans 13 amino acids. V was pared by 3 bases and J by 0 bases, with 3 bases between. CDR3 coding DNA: TGTGCCTGGAGGAGCTCTGGGGCCAACGTCCTGACTTTC. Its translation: CAWRSSGANVLTF.

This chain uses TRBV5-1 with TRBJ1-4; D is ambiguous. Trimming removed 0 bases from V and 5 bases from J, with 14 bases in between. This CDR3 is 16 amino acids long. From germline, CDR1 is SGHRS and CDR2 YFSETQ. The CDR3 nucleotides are TGCGCCAGCAGCTTGGCAGATGGAGGGAGAAATGAAAAACTGTTTTTT. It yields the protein CASSLADGGRNEKLFF.

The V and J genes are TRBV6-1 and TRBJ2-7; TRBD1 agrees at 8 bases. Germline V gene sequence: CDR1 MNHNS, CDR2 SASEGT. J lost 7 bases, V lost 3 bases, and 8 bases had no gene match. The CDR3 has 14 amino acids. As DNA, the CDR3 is TGTGCCAGCAGTGAGAGGACAGGGCCGCAGGAGCAGTACTTC. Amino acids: CASSERTGPQEQYF.